What follows is one TCR beta chain and its context. This clone's antigen is unknown. A read error may account for a junction end that differs from germline. Enrolling through a virtual design, the prospective study's participants ranged in age from roughly 18 to 95 years and lived across 24 United States geographic areas. Cohort assignment in the prospective study relied on participant-reported clinical history from a screening survey and a study questionnaire. For ImmuneRACE Cohort 3, a participant was defined as recovered based on two consecutive negative NP/OP PCR tests, clearance by a healthcare professional, or resolution of symptoms. Mobile phlebotomists in the prospective study collected whole blood, serum and a nasopharyngeal or oropharyngeal swab from every participant. Over an approximately 2-month period, participants in the prospective study had the option of providing additional blood draws and questionnaires. Before DNA extraction, prospective study blood samples were shipped either frozen or at room temperature.

The immunoSEQ Assay, a bias-controlled multiplex PCR, was used to amplify TCRbeta CDR3 regions from genomic DNA. From the authors' description of their analysis: The number of nucleated cells in each sample was estimated from the amplification of reference gene primers within the assay. To quantify the absolute abundance of each unique TCRbeta CDR3 rearrangement, sequence reads were collapsed and filtered. For each sample, productive Simpson clonality was calculated as the square root of Simpson's diversity index over productive rearrangements. Entries here come from immuneACCESS through TCRdb and include only in-frame sequences with V and J called. Some clones fail to appear in such tables; in the studies checked, an unresolved V gene covers under half of the shortfall, and the cause of the remainder is unknown. That table gives V, J and clone size, and the DNA gave D and trimming. This sample lists roughly 330,000 clones; around nine tenths were detected once. The top ten clonotypes cover approximately 5% of the sample.

Spanning cysteine to phenylalanine, the CDR3 consists of 16 amino acids. The read is trimmed to its CDR3 DNA, 48 bases read in frame from base 1. Looking up the germline V gene yields CDR1 SGHRS and CDR2 YFSETQ. This sample was included in a study of blood T cell repertoires in COVID-19 (TCRdb year 2020). About the full investigation: The collaborator samples originated in the United States, Italy and Spain and spanned the acute and convalescent phases of COVID-19. The material from the prospective study consisted of cDNA or gDNA derived from T cells, B-cell-depleted T cells, or PBMCs. The dataset comprised deeply sampled blood TCRbeta repertoires from subjects exposed to, actively infected with, or recovered from COVID-19. The repertoires were released in a freely available public database intended as a resource for research on the immune response to SARS-CoV-2. The samples were drawn from two sources: the first 160 participants of the ongoing ImmuneRACE study, and 1,200 or so subjects contributed by 6 global collaborators. The sample metadata nearly always contained a de-identified subject ID, COVID-19 status, age in years and sex. HLA class I and class II types, where available, came from metadata supplied by the sample provider rather than from assay-based typing.

On the study overall, not on this receptor specifically: The quantity of clinical and demographic metadata differed by source and by participant and was supplied without curation.

The sequence links TRBV5-1 to TRBJ2-5; 7 middle bases align to TRBD2. Near its end, the DNA agrees better with TRBJ2-7, so the J call may be wrong. The clonotype comes from a woman between 25 and 40 years old who had recovered from COVID-19. Sequencing was carried out using PBMCs or T cells enriched from blood (not recorded which). The CDR3 protein is CASGLASASGTYEQYF. The sequenced DNA is TGCGCCAGCGGCTTGGCCTCGGCTAGCGGCACCTACGAGCAGTACTTC.